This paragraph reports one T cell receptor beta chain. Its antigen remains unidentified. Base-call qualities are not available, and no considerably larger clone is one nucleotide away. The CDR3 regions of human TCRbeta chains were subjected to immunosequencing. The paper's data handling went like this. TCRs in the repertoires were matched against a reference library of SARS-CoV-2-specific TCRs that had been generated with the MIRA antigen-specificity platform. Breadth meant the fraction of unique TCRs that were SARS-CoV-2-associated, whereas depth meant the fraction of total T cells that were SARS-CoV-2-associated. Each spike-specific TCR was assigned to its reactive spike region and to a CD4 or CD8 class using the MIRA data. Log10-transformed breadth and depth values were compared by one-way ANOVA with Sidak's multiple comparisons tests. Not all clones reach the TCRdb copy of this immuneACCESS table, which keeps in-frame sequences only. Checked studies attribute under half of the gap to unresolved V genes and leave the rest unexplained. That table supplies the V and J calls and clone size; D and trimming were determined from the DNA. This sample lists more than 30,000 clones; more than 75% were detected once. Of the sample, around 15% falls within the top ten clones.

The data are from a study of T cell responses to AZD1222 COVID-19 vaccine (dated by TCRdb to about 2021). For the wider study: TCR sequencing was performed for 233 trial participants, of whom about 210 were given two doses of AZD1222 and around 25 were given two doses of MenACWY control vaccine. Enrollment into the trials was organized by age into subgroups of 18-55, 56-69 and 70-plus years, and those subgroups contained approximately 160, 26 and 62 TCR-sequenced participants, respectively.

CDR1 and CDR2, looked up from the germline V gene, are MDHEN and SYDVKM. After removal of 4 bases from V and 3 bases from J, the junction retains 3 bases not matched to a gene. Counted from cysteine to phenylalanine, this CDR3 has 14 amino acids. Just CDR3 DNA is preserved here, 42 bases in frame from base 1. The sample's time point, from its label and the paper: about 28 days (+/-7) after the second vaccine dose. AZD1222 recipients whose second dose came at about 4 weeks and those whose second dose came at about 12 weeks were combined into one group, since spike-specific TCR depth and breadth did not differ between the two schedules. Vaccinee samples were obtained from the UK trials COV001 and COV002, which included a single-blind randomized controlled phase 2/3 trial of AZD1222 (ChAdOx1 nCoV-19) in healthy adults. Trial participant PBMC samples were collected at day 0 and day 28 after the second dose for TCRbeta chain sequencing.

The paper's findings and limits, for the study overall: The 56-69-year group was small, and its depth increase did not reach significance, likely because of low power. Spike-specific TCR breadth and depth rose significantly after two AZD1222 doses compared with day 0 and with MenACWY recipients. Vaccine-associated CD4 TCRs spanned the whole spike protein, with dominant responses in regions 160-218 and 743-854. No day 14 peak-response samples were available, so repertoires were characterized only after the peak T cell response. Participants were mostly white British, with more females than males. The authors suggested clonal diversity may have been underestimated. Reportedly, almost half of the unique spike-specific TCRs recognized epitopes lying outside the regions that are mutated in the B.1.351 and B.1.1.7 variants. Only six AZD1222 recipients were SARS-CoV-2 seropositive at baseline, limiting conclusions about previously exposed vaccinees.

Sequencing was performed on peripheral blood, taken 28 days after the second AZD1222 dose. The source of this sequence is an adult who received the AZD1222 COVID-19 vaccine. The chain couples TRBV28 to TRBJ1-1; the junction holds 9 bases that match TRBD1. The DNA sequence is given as TGTGCCAGCAGTTCGGGACAGGGTGACACTGAAGCTTTCTTT. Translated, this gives CASSSGQGDTEAFF.